This T cell receptor beta chain stems from a study of blood T cell repertoires in COVID-19. Study details: The United States, Italy and Spain supplied acute and convalescent COVID-19 samples.

Germline CDR1 reads SGHTA; CDR2 reads FQGNSA. This CDR3 region has 15 residues. Between the trimmed V and J ends, which lost 4 bases and 5 bases, there was a span of 17 bases. The protocol was immunoSEQ multiplex PCR, while the TCRdb copy is restricted to in-frame clones and leaves out a portion. The sample contains about 90,000 clones, less than 85% of which appear only once. The receptor was derived from a woman in her seventies with acute or convalescent COVID-19. Sequenced sample: peripheral blood. The J gene is TRBJ1-1, the V gene TRBV7-2; D is possibly TRBD1 (6 bases). CDR3 nucleotides: TGTGCCAGCAGCTCTAGTTCGGGGACAAGGACTGAAGCTTTCTTT. It yields the protein CASSSSSGTRTEAFF.